This T cell receptor beta chain was documented in a study of blood T cells in healthy people across ages. Combining a sample-barcoded 5' primer with a J-beta primer mix, a second PCR ran for 7 to 11 cycles. One entry per CDR3 protein results from TCRdb running MiXCR on the 5' RACE reads. The top ten hold over 10% of the sample, which has 650,000 to 1,000,000 distinct CDR3 sequences, roughly 34% seen once. CDR1 SGHRS and CDR2 YFSETQ come from the germline V gene. This CDR3 is 15 amino acids long. Trimming removed 4 bases from V and 5 bases from J; junction bases left unmatched: 7. The sample, about 9.2 milliliters of peripheral blood, was drawn from each donor.

The rearrangement links TRBV5-1 to TRBJ2-2; 8 bases are a match to TRBD1. The sequenced material came from blood. This receptor was taken from a man younger than 35 in good health. For the CDR3, the DNA is TGCGCCAGCAGCGGGATGACAGGGGAAACCGGGGAGCTGTTTTTT. This encodes CASSGMTGETGELFF.